This T cell receptor (beta chain) was identified during a study of cytomegalovirus exposure and HLA in healthy donors. The CDR3 extends over 17 amino acids. After removal of 0 bases from V and 7 bases from J, the junction contained 8 bases not matched to a gene. The germline V gene has CDR1 SGDLS and CDR2 YYNGEE. The PCR had 60 Vbeta and 13 Jbeta primers. The method was immunoSEQ multiplex PCR; TCRdb's version includes in-frame clones alone and lacks a portion of them. The repertoire holds 150,000 to 200,000 clones, with about three quarters as singletons. The sequenced sample was PBMCs. The chain recombines TRBV9 with TRBJ1-4, with 11 bases lining up with TRBD1. The sequence came from a woman between 50 and 59 years old in good health and CMV-seropositive. The CDR3 nucleotides read TGTGCCAGCAGCGTAGATGTGGGGACAGGGGGAAGTGAAAAACTGTTTTTT. It encodes CASSVDVGTGGSEKLFF.